In this sample, the clone carrying this T cell receptor (beta chain) turned up many times. The data originate from a study of T-cell memory formation after mild COVID-19. 5'RACE primed from the constant segment yielded TCR alpha and TCR beta cDNA libraries bearing sample barcodes and UMIs. MiXCR was run by TCRdb on the 5' RACE reads, yielding one entry per CDR3 protein. This sample has hundreds of thousands of distinct CDR3 sequences, with around 8% found just once. The sequenced sample was PBMCs or a T cell subset sorted from them (not recorded which). The receptor was derived from a man in his late teens or twenties who had mild COVID-19 (a few samples of this study predate the infection). Cell type and time point are not known.

The CDR3 DNA follows: TGTGCCAGCTCTGTTAACGCGAACACCGGGGAGCTGTTTTTT. It encodes CASSVNANTGELFF. This chain uses TRBV12-3 or TRBV12-4 with TRBJ2-2; D unresolved. The CDR3 totals 14 residues. Trimming took 8 bases from V and 0 from J, leaving 10 bases between them.